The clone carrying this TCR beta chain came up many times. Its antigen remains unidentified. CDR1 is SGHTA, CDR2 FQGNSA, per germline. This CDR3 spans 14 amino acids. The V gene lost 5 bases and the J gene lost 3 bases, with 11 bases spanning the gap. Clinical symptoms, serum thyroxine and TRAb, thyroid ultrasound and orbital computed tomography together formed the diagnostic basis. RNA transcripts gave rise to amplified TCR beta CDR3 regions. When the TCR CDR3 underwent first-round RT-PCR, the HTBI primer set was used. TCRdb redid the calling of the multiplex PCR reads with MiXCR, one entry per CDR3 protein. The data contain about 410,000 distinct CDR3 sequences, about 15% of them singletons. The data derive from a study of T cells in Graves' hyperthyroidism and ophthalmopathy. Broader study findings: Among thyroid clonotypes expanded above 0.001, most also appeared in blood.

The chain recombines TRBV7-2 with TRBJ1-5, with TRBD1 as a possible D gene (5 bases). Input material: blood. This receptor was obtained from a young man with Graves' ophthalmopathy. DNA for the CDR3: TGTGCCAGCAGCCCTAGGGGTTACAATCAGCCCCAGCATTTT. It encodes CASSPRGYNQPQHF.